These 10 T cell receptor beta chains were all obtained from the same sample, sequenced in a study of blood T cell repertoires in COVID-19. The repertoire was sequenced with immunoSEQ multiplex PCR; TCRdb's copy has only in-frame clones and lacks some. Of about 110,000 clones listed, approximately 90% are singletons. Sequencing used peripheral blood. These receptors originate from a woman of 80 years or more with acute or convalescent COVID-19.

In its sample, this clone was seen once. This rearrangement joins TRBV28 to TRBJ2-3; D gene ambiguous. V lost 5 bases and J 3 bases, leaving 6 bases between the germline ends. Germline CDR1 MDHEN, CDR2 SYDVKM. This CDR3 is built from 12 residues. The DNA for the CDR3 is TGTGCCAGCAGTCGTCAGACAGATACGCAGTATTTT. It translates to CASSRQTDTQYF.

The chain couples TRBV18 to TRBJ2-3, with 8 bases identical to TRBD2. Germline trimming cut 3 bases from V and 11 bases from J; bases unmatched to any gene: 16. CDR3 length: 16 amino acids. Germline CDR1 and CDR2: KGHSH and LQKENI. The CDR3 sequence: CASSPLAGSDPRRQYF. The CDR3 bases are TGTGCCAGCTCACCCTTAGCGGGGTCGGATCCTCGGAGGCAGTATTTT.

The chain is built from TRBV18 and TRBJ1-2; no reliable D call. This CDR3 is 13 amino acids long. Germline V gives CDR1 KGHSH, CDR2 LQKENI. With 0 bases removed from V and 2 bases from J, the gap between germline ends came to 4 bases. The CDR3 protein is CASSPPVNYGYTF. CDR3 in DNA: TGTGCCAGCTCACCACCCGTGAACTATGGCTACACCTTC.

The chain combines TRBV5-1 with TRBJ1-3, with D unresolved. Germline loops: CDR1 SGHRS, CDR2 YFSETQ. The CDR3 is made up of 15 amino acids. V lost 3 bases to trimming and J lost 2 bases, with 12 bases between them. CDR3 in amino acids: CASSSVSGTGNTIYF. The CDR3 DNA reads as TGCGCCAGCAGCTCCGTGTCAGGCACTGGAAACACCATATATTTT.

This sequence joins TRBV28 and TRBJ2-1; 7 nucleotides line up with TRBD2. With 2 bases clipped from V and 9 bases from J, the junction kept 4 bases outside the gene matches. The CDR3 is 13 residues long. The germline V gene encodes CDR1 MDHEN and CDR2 SYDVKM. The DNA of the CDR3 is TGTGCCAGCAGTTTAGCGGGGGTGGGTGAGCAGTTCTTC. This translates into CASSLAGVGEQFF.

This clone was seen a few times. This chain joins TRBV5-4 and TRBJ2-2; no firm D call. Germline V CDR1 and CDR2: SGHNT, YYREEE (reference sequence). The CDR3 loop spans 13 amino acids. V was clipped by 5 bases and J by 1 base, with 6 bases between them. The CDR3 nucleotides read TGTGCCAGCAGGCTCGGGAACACCGGGGAGCTGTTTTTT. As protein: CASRLGNTGELFF.

This chain connects TRBV18 to TRBJ1-4; TRBD1 matches at 10 bases. Germline lookup yields CDR1 KGHSH and CDR2 LQKENI. The CDR3 contains 14 residues. Trimming took 5 bases from V and 7 from J; bases not matched to a gene: 4. CDR3 sequence: CASSRDRGSEKLFF. In nucleotides, the CDR3 is TGTGCCAGCTCAAGGGACAGGGGAAGTGAAAAACTGTTTTTT.

V is TRBV7-5 and J is TRBJ2-7; the table's D gene call, TRBD1, was not cross checked with the DNA. TRBV7-5 is designated a pseudogene. CDR3 length: 12 amino acids. As DNA, the CDR3 is TGTGCCAGAAGCACAATAACCTACGAGCAGTACTTC. The encoded protein is CARSTITYEQYF.

This chain uses TRBV5-6 with TRBJ2-7; possible D gene TRBD1, 6 bases. The CDR3 totals 13 residues. Trimming removed 4 bases from V and 3 bases from J, with 11 bases in between. Germline CDR1 and CDR2: SGHDT and YYEEEE. The CDR3 protein is CASSPWTDYEQYF. CDR3 DNA sequence: TGTGCCAGCAGCCCATGGACAGACTACGAGCAGTACTTC.

The V and J genes are TRBV2 and TRBJ2-7; 7 bases are shared with TRBD1. The CDR3 is 12 residues long. The J segment lost 4 bases and the V segment lost 4 bases, leaving 1 base of the junction unmatched. Looked up from germline, CDR1 is SNHLY and CDR2 is FYNNEI. The CDR3 DNA sequence: TGTGCCAGCAGTGCGACAGGGTACGAGCAGTACTTC. It translates to CASSATGYEQYF.